This is a list of T cell receptor beta chains from one sample in a study of blood T cell repertoires in COVID-19. The table came from immunoSEQ multiplex PCR; TCRdb's copy has only in-frame clones and leaves some out. This sample yields roughly 300,000 clones, of which 85% are seen a single time; about an eighth belongs to the top ten. Sequencing was performed on peripheral blood. The receptors stem from a human donor in a cohort sampled during active COVID-19. The CDR3 runs from the conserved cysteine through the conserved F or W. Each record gives: J gene, V gene, clone size, CDR3 protein. Part of the rows lack a size; the others show once, few, many or a class for expanded clones.

J gene: TRBJ2-1; V gene: TRBV7-2; clone size: -; CDR3 protein: CASSPPGTGRGEQFF
J gene: TRBJ2-5; V gene: TRBV3-1/TRBV3-2; clone size: -; CDR3 protein: CASSQTQGTQYF
J gene: TRBJ2-2; V gene: TRBV3-1/TRBV3-2; clone size: -; CDR3 protein: CASSHMGLAGPGELFF
J gene: TRBJ1-5; V gene: TRBV6-1; clone size: -; CDR3 protein: CASSEAGGQPQHF
J gene: TRBJ1-2; V gene: TRBV2; clone size: -; CDR3 protein: CASNPTSFYGYTF
J gene: TRBJ1-4; V gene: TRBV4-2; clone size: -; CDR3 protein: CASSQLSRQTNEKLFF
J gene: TRBJ1-5; V gene: TRBV28; clone size: -; CDR3 protein: CASSLDRRHQPQHF
J gene: TRBJ2-6; V gene: TRBV28; clone size: -; CDR3 protein: CASIPVRSGANVLTF
J gene: TRBJ2-1; V gene: TRBV24-1; clone size: -; CDR3 protein: CATSRQGTYNEQFF
J gene: TRBJ2-7; V gene: TRBV6-5; clone size: once; CDR3 protein: CASSETGKTTYEQYF
J gene: TRBJ2-1; V gene: TRBV3-1/TRBV3-2; clone size: -; CDR3 protein: CASSQYGQGASYNEQFF
J gene: TRBJ1-3; V gene: TRBV3-1/TRBV3-2; clone size: few; CDR3 protein: CASSQVRSVHSGNTIYF
J gene: TRBJ2-7; V gene: TRBV3-1/TRBV3-2; clone size: -; CDR3 protein: CASSQAASGLGSYEQYF
J gene: TRBJ2-7; V gene: TRBV6-5; clone size: -; CDR3 protein: CASSYSQGISYEQYF
J gene: TRBJ1-5; V gene: TRBV19; clone size: -; CDR3 protein: CASSARGVGSPNQPQHF
J gene: TRBJ2-4; V gene: TRBV7-2; clone size: once; CDR3 protein: CASSLDSGNNIQYF
J gene: TRBJ2-3; V gene: TRBV14; clone size: -; CDR3 protein: CASSLRGRPGTDTQYF
J gene: TRBJ2-3; V gene: TRBV5-1; clone size: -; CDR3 protein: CASSPGLTTDTQYF
J gene: TRBJ2-5; V gene: TRBV7-2; clone size: -; CDR3 protein: CASSLGTGKETQYF
J gene: TRBJ2-2; V gene: TRBV7-2; clone size: -; CDR3 protein: CASSLALGGSGELFF
J gene: TRBJ2-5; V gene: TRBV7-9; clone size: once; CDR3 protein: CASSLEQQETQYF
J gene: TRBJ2-3; V gene: TRBV5-1; clone size: -; CDR3 protein: CASSPGTSGRTQYF
J gene: TRBJ2-1; V gene: TRBV15; clone size: -; CDR3 protein: CATRGRTSGPFF
J gene: TRBJ2-1; V gene: TRBV5-4; clone size: -; CDR3 protein: CASSPGGTQTKEQFF
J gene: TRBJ1-1; V gene: TRBV6-6; clone size: -; CDR3 protein: CASTLDKNTEAFF
J gene: TRBJ2-7; V gene: TRBV18; clone size: -; CDR3 protein: CASSPTSGSLEQYF
J gene: TRBJ2-3; V gene: TRBV6-1; clone size: -; CDR3 protein: CASSDRVGGFTDTQYF
J gene: TRBJ2-5; V gene: TRBV18; clone size: once; CDR3 protein: CASSRGLAGEETQYF
J gene: TRBJ1-1; V gene: TRBV7-9; clone size: once; CDR3 protein: CASSLLGSTGNTEAFF
J gene: TRBJ1-4; V gene: TRBV11-2; clone size: -; CDR3 protein: CASSYSGQYYEKLFF
J gene: TRBJ1-2; V gene: TRBV6-5; clone size: -; CDR3 protein: CASSSPGGGYTF
J gene: TRBJ2-6; V gene: TRBV6-5; clone size: -; CDR3 protein: CASSARGTGANVLTF
J gene: TRBJ1-5; V gene: TRBV27; clone size: -; CDR3 protein: CASSTTGLPQHF
J gene: TRBJ1-2; V gene: TRBV25-1; clone size: -; CDR3 protein: CASTPHGGGSYGYTF
J gene: TRBJ2-1; V gene: TRBV7-2; clone size: -; CDR3 protein: CASSTRDSYNEQFF
J gene: TRBJ2-5; V gene: TRBV9; clone size: -; CDR3 protein: CASSVGSSQQETQYF
J gene: TRBJ1-2; V gene: TRBV2; clone size: -; CDR3 protein: CASRTAPGQTGYQGYTF
J gene: TRBJ1-3; V gene: TRBV30; clone size: once; CDR3 protein: CAWSSQSSSGNTIYF
J gene: TRBJ1-2; V gene: TRBV9; clone size: few; CDR3 protein: CASSAGQGGSYGYTF
J gene: TRBJ1-2; V gene: TRBV7-2; clone size: -; CDR3 protein: CASSPDRNYGYTF
J gene: TRBJ1-3; V gene: TRBV4-2; clone size: few; CDR3 protein: CASSQVEGRSGNTIYF
J gene: TRBJ1-2; V gene: TRBV10-3; clone size: -; CDR3 protein: CATSRSGDGYTF
J gene: TRBJ1-2; V gene: TRBV11-2; clone size: -; CDR3 protein: CASSLISQQGSGYTF
J gene: TRBJ2-3; V gene: TRBV9; clone size: -; CDR3 protein: CASSVVQGPEGTQYF
J gene: TRBJ2-2; V gene: TRBV18; clone size: -; CDR3 protein: CASSPVGQNTGELFF
J gene: TRBJ2-1; V gene: TRBV6-1; clone size: -; CDR3 protein: CASSEVGTSANEQFF
J gene: TRBJ1-1; V gene: TRBV20-1; clone size: -; CDR3 protein: CSASPESMNTEAFF
J gene: TRBJ2-2; V gene: TRBV28; clone size: few; CDR3 protein: CASKRPGGNLVGF
J gene: TRBJ2-7; V gene: TRBV20-1; clone size: -; CDR3 protein: CSARAAGLAYEQYF
J gene: TRBJ2-7; V gene: TRBV7-8; clone size: -; CDR3 protein: CASSRDRGTYEQYF
J gene: TRBJ2-3; V gene: TRBV7-2; clone size: -; CDR3 protein: CASSLGLAGMGDTQYF
J gene: TRBJ2-7; V gene: TRBV10-1; clone size: -; CDR3 protein: CASSESTVRQGHFYEQYF
J gene: TRBJ2-5; V gene: TRBV3-1/TRBV3-2; clone size: -; CDR3 protein: CASSQRHPQETQYF
J gene: TRBJ2-7; V gene: TRBV3-1/TRBV3-2; clone size: once; CDR3 protein: CASSRGTSGEQYF
J gene: TRBJ2-2; V gene: TRBV3-1/TRBV3-2; clone size: once; CDR3 protein: CASSRAGGTELFF
J gene: TRBJ2-6; V gene: TRBV28; clone size: -; CDR3 protein: CASSFGTALSGANVLTF